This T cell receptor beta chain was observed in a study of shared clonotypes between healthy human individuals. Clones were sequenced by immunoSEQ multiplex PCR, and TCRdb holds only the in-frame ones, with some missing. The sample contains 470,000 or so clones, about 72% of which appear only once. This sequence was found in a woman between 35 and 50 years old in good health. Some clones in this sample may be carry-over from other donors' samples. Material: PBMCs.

The CDR3 reads CASSMRRRTDTQYF. Written as DNA, the CDR3 is TGTGCCAGCAGCATGCGAAGGAGGACAGATACGCAGTATTTT. The chain combines TRBV7-2 with TRBJ2-3, with a possible D match to TRBD2 (5 bases). The V gene lost 5 bases and the J gene lost 3 bases, with 12 bases spanning the gap. The CDR3 runs 14 residues. CDR1 and CDR2 from the germline V gene are SGHTA and FQGNSA.